The T cell receptor (beta chain) under discussion was sequenced for a study of response to subunit inactivated influenza vaccine. General study findings and limits: The authors suggested that few new T cells are recruited per seasonal influenza vaccination.

This clonotype was counted between two and nine times. The antigen is unknown. In TCRdb, the RT-PCR reads were re-called with MiXCR into one record per CDR3 protein. The table includes about 780,000 distinct CDR3 sequences, 15% to 20% detected once. The germline gives CDR1 KGHSH, CDR2 LQKENI. V was pared by 2 bases and J by 8 bases, with 3 bases of the junction left unmatched. The CDR3 is made up of 13 amino acids. This clonotype was obtained from a man in his fifties who received an inactivated influenza vaccine. The chain joins TRBV18 to TRBJ2-1, with TRBD1 matching over 7 bases. This specimen consisted of PBMCs from blood, obtained roughly 5 days after vaccination. CDR3 in amino acids: CASSPTTGYEQFF. In DNA, the CDR3 is TGTGCCAGCTCACCAACGACAGGGTATGAGCAGTTCTTC.